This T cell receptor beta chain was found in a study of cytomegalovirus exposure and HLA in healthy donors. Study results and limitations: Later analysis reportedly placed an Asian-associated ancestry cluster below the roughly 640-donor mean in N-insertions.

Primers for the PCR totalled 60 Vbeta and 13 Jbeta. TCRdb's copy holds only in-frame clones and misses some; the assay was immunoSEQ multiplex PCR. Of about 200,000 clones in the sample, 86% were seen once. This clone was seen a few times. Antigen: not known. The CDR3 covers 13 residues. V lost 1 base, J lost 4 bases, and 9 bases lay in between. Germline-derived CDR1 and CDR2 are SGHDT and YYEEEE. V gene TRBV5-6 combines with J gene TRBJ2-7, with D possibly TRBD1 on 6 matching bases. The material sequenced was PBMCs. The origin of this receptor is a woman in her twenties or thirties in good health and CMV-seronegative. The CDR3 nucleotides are TGTGCCAGCAGCTTGATCACAGGGTACGAGCAGTACTTC. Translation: CASSLITGYEQYF.